A single sample is the source of the 10 T cell receptor beta chains below, sequenced in a study of patients and donors after allogeneic stem cell transplantation. MiXCR, run by TCRdb on the RT-PCR reads, gives a single entry per CDR3 protein. The data contain about 960,000 distinct CDR3 sequences, over 15% of them seen just once; the ten biggest clones take up roughly 6.4%. Sequenced material: blood, either unsorted or a sorted T cell fraction (not recorded which). These receptors were taken from a human donor who was either an allogeneic HSCT recipient or a stem cell or donor lymphocyte infusion donor (not recorded which). It is not recorded whose cells these are; they may come from a transplant donor.

The table lists this clonotype with a few counts. The gene calls are TRBV12-3 or TRBV12-4 and TRBJ1-3; TRBD1 might be the D (5 bases). Trimming shortened V by 3 bases and J by 4 bases, and 16 bases separated the two germline ends. The CDR3 extends over 16 amino acids. The CDR3 loop reads CASSFRDREGGNTIYF. The CDR3 region has the DNA TGTGCCAGCAGTTTCCGGGACCGTGAAGGAGGAAACACCATATATTTT.

This rearrangement joins TRBV12-3 or TRBV12-4 to TRBJ2-1; a weak D match, TRBD2 (6 bases). The CDR3 totals 15 residues. The V and J ends lost 1 base and 4 bases respectively, with 11 bases between them. The CDR3 nucleotides read TGTGCCAGCAGTTTAGGTGGGGGGTTATACAATGAGCAGTTCTTC. It yields the protein CASSLGGGLYNEQFF.

This clonotype was found a few times. The chain joins TRBV27 to TRBJ2-7; D is ambiguous. With 3 bases removed from V and 0 bases from J, the gap between germline ends came to 15 bases. Germline assignment: CDR1 MNHEY and CDR2 SMNVEV (reference sequence). The CDR3 is 16 residues long. CDR3: CASSLVRVSTSYEQYF. DNA for the CDR3: TGTGCCAGCAGTTTGGTTCGGGTCAGCACCTCCTACGAGCAGTACTTC.

This rearrangement joins TRBV5-1 to TRBJ2-1; D call uncertain. CDR1 SGHRS and CDR2 YFSETQ come from the germline V gene. This CDR3 is built from 14 residues. Between the trimmed V and J ends, which lost 4 bases and 8 bases, there was a span of 16 bases. CDR3 loop: CASSVDNPRDEQFF. CDR3 DNA sequence: TGCGCCAGCAGCGTCGACAATCCCCGCGATGAGCAGTTCTTC.

This clonotype was recorded at least ten times. The chain carries TRBV21-1 and TRBJ2-1. TRBV21-1 is a known pseudogene. This CDR3 is 18 amino acids long. CDR3 residues: CASSKDRLARSSYNEQFF. The CDR3 nucleotides read TGTGCCAGCAGCAAAGATCGTTTAGCACGGAGCTCCTACAATGAGCAGTTCTTC.

The chain recombines TRBV18 with TRBJ1-1, with 10 bases lining up with TRBD1. Germline-derived CDR1 and CDR2 are KGHSH and LQKENI. The CDR3 covers 16 residues. V was pared by 2 bases and J by 5 bases, with 8 bases of the junction left unmatched. The CDR3 DNA is TGTGCCAGCTCACCATTCGACAGGGGGCGCGATACTGAAGCTTTCTTT. Translating it yields CASSPFDRGRDTEAFF.

The CDR3 DNA sequence: TGTGCCTGGAGTGTAGCCAGGGGAAATCAGCCCCAGCATTTT. Its translation is CAWSVARGNQPQHF. V and J are TRBV30 and TRBJ1-5; possibly TRBD1 for D (6 bases). The CDR3 is 14 amino acids. Germline CDR1 reads GTSNPN; CDR2 reads SVGIG (reference sequence). The V end lost 0 bases, the J end lost 4 bases, and 10 bases lay between the germline ends.

V and J are TRBV28 and TRBJ1-1; D may be TRBD1 (5 bases). V lost 1 base, J lost 11 bases, and 14 bases lay in between. The CDR3 is made up of 13 amino acids. From germline, CDR1 is MDHEN and CDR2 SYDVKM. In nucleotides, the CDR3 is TGTGCCAGCAGTTTATTAAGGTGGGGGGAGGCTTTCTTT. Translated, it gives CASSLLRWGEAFF.

The DNA for the CDR3 is TGTGCCAGCTCACTGAGGACAGACGGGGGAAACACCATATATTTT. Its protein is CASSLRTDGGNTIYF. The chain links TRBV18 to TRBJ1-3; D is possibly TRBD1 (6 bases). Deletions cut 4 bases from V and 4 bases from J, with 14 bases between. Looked up from germline, CDR1 is KGHSH and CDR2 is LQKENI. This CDR3 is built from 15 residues.

This clonotype has a handful of counts. The chain uses TRBV3-1 and TRBJ1-5; D remains unclear. Germline assignment: CDR1 LGHDT and CDR2 YNNKEL (reference sequence). This CDR3 region has 14 residues. Trimming took 6 bases from V and 5 from J, leaving 14 bases between them. In DNA form, the CDR3 reads TGTGCCAGCAGTCTTGGGAGAACTTATCAGCCCCAGCATTTT. The encoded protein is CASSLGRTYQPQHF.